This passage covers 21 T cell receptor beta chains from one sample sequenced in a study of shared T cell receptors in the human thymus. Sequenced by immunoSEQ multiplex PCR; TCRdb stores in-frame clones only, minus some. The sample yields 650,000 to 950,000 clones, approximately 85% seen once. These same data were also listed under a study on human thymus T cells.

Specimen: thymocytes. Receptor source: a girl less than two years old with a congenital heart defect.

The gene calls are TRBV19 and TRBJ1-2; a possible D gene is TRBD1 (5 bases). Germline lookup yields CDR1 LNHDA and CDR2 SQIVND (reference sequence). The V end lost 6 bases, the J end lost 3 bases, and 17 bases lay between the germline ends. This CDR3 spans 15 amino acids. The chain's CDR3 is CASSTGGGAYYGYTF. In DNA form, the CDR3 reads TGTGCCAGTAGCACCGGGGGGGGAGCTTACTATGGCTACACCTTC.

On this clone: A junction end diverges from the germline sequence, so it may reflect a read error. The chain couples TRBV28 to TRBJ1-1; D uncertain. Germline V gives CDR1 MDHEN, CDR2 SYDVKM. The CDR3 has 14 residues. CDR3 in amino acids: CAGSLHLGGTEAFF. CDR3 DNA sequence: TGTGCCGGCAGTCTTCACCTCGGAGGGACTGAAGCTTTCTTT. Full variable domain (rest looked up from reference TRBV28 and TRBJ1-1): DVKVTQSSRYLVKRTGEKVFLECVQDMDHENMFWYRQDPGLGLRLIYFSYDVKMKEKGDIPEGYSVSREKKERFSLILESASTNQTSMYLCAGSLHLGGTEAFFGQGTRLTVV.

The chain employs TRBV7-2 and TRBJ2-7; TRBD2 agrees at 12 bases. The trim removed 5 bases at V and 4 bases at J, leaving 18 bases unmatched. CDR1 SGHTA and CDR2 FQGNSA come from the germline V gene. This CDR3 contains 19 residues. The CDR3 sequence is CASSPDIGDRLAGVYEQYF. The CDR3 DNA reads TGTGCCAGCAGCCCAGACATCGGAGATAGACTAGCGGGGGTATACGAGCAGTACTTC. Drawing the rest from reference TRBV7-2 and TRBJ2-7, the complete variable domain is GAGVSQSPSNKVTEKGKDVELRCDPISGHTALYWYRQSLGQGLEFLIYFQGNSAPDKSGLPSDRFSAERTGGSVSTLTIQRTQQEDSAVYLCASSPDIGDRLAGVYEQYFGPGTRLTVT.

The chain is built from TRBV9 and TRBJ2-1; 10 bases map to TRBD1. The germline gives CDR1 SGDLS, CDR2 YYNGEE. CDR3 size: 16 residues. With V trimmed by 3 bases and J by 12 bases, 15 bases remained unmatched. The CDR3 protein is CASSASNQDRGGWQFF. As DNA, the CDR3 is TGTGCCAGCAGCGCCTCAAACCAGGACAGGGGGGGTTGGCAGTTCTTC. Variable domain in full (rest from reference TRBV9 and TRBJ2-1): DSGVTQTPKHLITATGQRVTLRCSPRSGDLSVYWYQQSLDQGLQFLIQYYNGEERAKGNILERFSAQQFPDLHSELNLSSLELGDSALYFCASSASNQDRGGWQFFGPGTRLTVL.

V usage is TRBV6-1 and J usage is TRBJ1-3; D may be TRBD1 (5 bases). The germline gives CDR1 MNHNS, CDR2 SASEGT. The CDR3 spans 19 residues. V was pared by 4 bases and J by 0 bases, with 22 bases between. CDR3 DNA: TGTGCCAGCAGTGTCCCGGGACTGCAACAATCCCGCTCTGGAAACACCATATATTTT. Protein: CASSVPGLQQSRSGNTIYF.

This chain links TRBV11-3 with TRBJ2-1, with 11 positions matching TRBD2. The germline V gene encodes CDR1 SGHNT and CDR2 YENEEA. The CDR3 length is 18 residues. V lost 1 base and J lost 0; bases outside the gene matches: 5. DNA for the CDR3: TGTGCCAGCAGCTTAGGGACTAGCGGGCATAGCTCCTACAATGAGCAGTTCTTC. Amino acids: CASSLGTSGHSSYNEQFF.

As regards this clone: A junction boundary mismatches the germline segment, possibly from a read error. V and J are TRBV7-2 and TRBJ1-2; maybe TRBD1 (6 bases). Looked up from germline, CDR1 is SGHTA and CDR2 is FQGNSA. CDR3 size: 11 residues. The CDR3 bases are TGTGCCAGCAGCTTAGCAACAGGGCAAGCCTTC. As protein: CASSLATGQAF.

CDR3 loop: CASSLFSGGFEQYF. The CDR3 nucleotides are TGTGCCAGCAGTTTGTTCTCCGGGGGGTTCGAGCAGTACTTC. The V gene is TRBV28, the J gene TRBJ2-7, with 7 bases that match TRBD2. CDR1 and CDR2 (germline): MDHEN, SYDVKM. V dropped 3 bases and J dropped 6; count of bases not matched to a gene: 8. The CDR3 spans 14 residues.

This clone turned up a few times. The chain combines TRBV6-4 with TRBJ2-1; D might be TRBD2 (7 bases). Germline-derived CDR1 and CDR2 are MRHNA and SNTAGT. Trimming stripped 6 bases from V and 5 bases from J, with 20 bases between. The CDR3 spans 16 residues. The chain's CDR3 is CASSPREGGPNNEQFF. CDR3 coding DNA: TGTGCCAGCAGCCCAAGGGAGGGGGGGCCCAACAATGAGCAGTTCTTC.

This clone was seen only a few times. The gene calls are TRBV19 and TRBJ2-7; tentative D call: TRBD1 (7 bases). The V gene's germline CDR1 is LNHDA and CDR2 SQIVND (reference sequence). The CDR3 spans 19 residues. V lost 0 bases and J 3 bases, leaving 24 bases between the germline ends. This chain's CDR3 is CASSIEGPPGGQGFYEQYF. The CDR3 nucleotides are TGTGCCAGTAGTATAGAAGGCCCCCCAGGGGGGCAGGGGTTCTACGAGCAGTACTTC. The whole variable domain, filled in from reference TRBV19 and TRBJ2-7, reads DGGITQSPKYLFRKEGQNVTLSCEQNLNHDAMYWYRQDPGQGLRLIYYSQIVNDFQKGDIAEGYSVSREKKESFPLTVTSAQKNPTAFYLCASSIEGPPGGQGFYEQYFGPGTRLTVT.

The chain employs TRBV6-1 and TRBJ1-5; 7 bases are a match to TRBD1. The CDR3 totals 14 residues. Germline V gene lookup returns CDR1 MNHNS and CDR2 SASEGT. V lost 5 bases and J lost 5; bases outside the gene matches: 6. The DNA for the CDR3 is TGTGCCAGCAGTCCCGACAGGGATTATCAGCCCCAGCATTTT. Protein sequence: CASSPDRDYQPQHF.

CDR3 region: CASSDSRPGFYSGNTIYF. As DNA, the CDR3 is TGTGCCAGCAGTGATAGTCGCCCGGGGTTCTACTCTGGAAACACCATATATTTT. This chain uses TRBV2 with TRBJ1-3; D not certain. The germline V gene encodes CDR1 SNHLY and CDR2 FYNNEI. The CDR3 loop spans 18 amino acids. V lost 3 bases and J 0 bases, leaving 18 bases between the germline ends. The whole variable domain, remainder taken from reference TRBV2 and TRBJ1-3, is EPEVTQTPSHQVTQMGQEVILRCVPISNHLYFYWYRQILGQKVEFLVSFYNNEISEKSEIFDDQFSVERPDGSNFTLKIRSTKLEDSAMYFCASSDSRPGFYSGNTIYFGEGSWLTVV.

This chain uses TRBV6-4 with TRBJ1-5, with 8 bases fitting TRBD1. Germline-derived CDR1 and CDR2 are MRHNA and SNTAGT. The CDR3 covers 11 residues. V lost 6 bases, J lost 16 bases, and 8 bases stayed unmatched. The CDR3 nucleotides are TGTGCCAGCAGGGAGGACAGGGCAGGACATTTT. Residues: CASREDRAGHF.

The chain joins TRBV6-5 to TRBJ1-2; 8 bases agree with TRBD1. V lost 6 bases, J lost 4 bases, and 10 bases stayed unmatched. The CDR3 contains 15 residues. The germline CDR1 and CDR2 sequences are MNHEY and SVGAGI. CDR3 DNA sequence: TGTGCCAGCAGAAAAGCCGCCGGGACAGGCTATGGCTACACCTTC. Amino acid sequence: CASRKAAGTGYGYTF.

This chain uses TRBV4-1 with TRBJ1-3; 7 bases align to TRBD1. V was clipped by 3 bases and J by 4 bases; unmatched bases: 9. This CDR3 region has 16 residues. CDR1 is MGHRA and CDR2 is YSYEKL in the germline V gene. For the CDR3, the DNA is TGCGCCAGCAGCCATCCGGGACAGACTATCGGAAACACCATATATTTT. Residues: CASSHPGQTIGNTIYF.

In its sample, this clone was seen a few times. The J gene is TRBJ2-7, the V gene TRBV2; 11 positions match TRBD2. J lost 0 bases, V lost 4 bases, and 11 bases had no gene match. CDR1 SNHLY and CDR2 FYNNEI come from the germline V gene. CDR3 size: 18 residues. In DNA form, the CDR3 reads TGTGCCAGCAGTGGTCTTCTAGCGGGGGGCTCGAGCTCCTACGAGCAGTACTTC. As protein: CASSGLLAGGSSSYEQYF.

V gene TRBV5-1 combines with J gene TRBJ1-3; TRBD1 is a possible D gene (6 bases). The CDR3 covers 18 residues. V was pared by 0 bases and J by 1 base, with 17 bases between. Germline CDR1 is SGHRS and CDR2 is YFSETQ. In DNA, the CDR3 is TGCGCCAGCAGCTTGGTAGGGGGACATCTTCCTTCTGGAAACACCATATATTTT. Its protein is CASSLVGGHLPSGNTIYF.

This rearrangement joins TRBV27 to TRBJ1-1, with 8 nucleotides matching TRBD1. CDR3 length equals 15 residues. V lost 5 bases, J lost 2 bases, and 7 bases stayed unmatched. Germline V gene sequence: CDR1 MNHEY, CDR2 SMNVEV (reference sequence). In nucleotides, the CDR3 is TGTGCCAGCAGTCCGGGACAGGCTTACAACACTGAAGCTTTCTTT. As protein: CASSPGQAYNTEAFF.

V usage is TRBV27 and J usage is TRBJ1-3, with D perhaps matching TRBD1 (5 bases). Germline loops: CDR1 MNHEY, CDR2 SMNVEV (reference sequence). The CDR3 consists of 12 residues. V was clipped by 9 bases and J by 2 bases, with 8 bases between them. This CDR3 reads CASWGAGNTIYF. CDR3 bases: TGTGCCAGTTGGGGGGCTGGAAACACCATATATTTT.

This clone was recorded only once. V gene TRBV2 combines with J gene TRBJ1-2, with unresolved D. The CDR3 spans 14 residues. The V gene's germline CDR1 is SNHLY and CDR2 FYNNEI. Between the trimmed V and J ends, which lost 8 bases and 0 bases, there was a span of 13 bases. CDR3 nucleotide sequence: TGTGCCAGCGGGAGGGCAGTATCTAACTATGGCTACACCTTC. Encoded protein: CASGRAVSNYGYTF.

V and J are TRBV6-6 and TRBJ2-1; tentative D call: TRBD2 (5 bases). The CDR3 runs to 15 residues. Germline loops: CDR1 MNHNY, CDR2 SVGAGI (reference sequence). V lost 7 bases and J 5 bases, leaving 18 bases between the germline ends. CDR3: CASILQDGVHNEQFF. CDR3 nucleotide sequence: TGTGCCAGCATCCTTCAGGACGGGGTCCACAATGAGCAGTTCTTC.